The TCR beta chain described here comes from a study of T-cell memory formation after mild COVID-19. This CDR3 contains 15 residues. The germline gives CDR1 SEHNR, CDR2 FQNEAQ (reference sequence). V was clipped by 5 bases and J by 5 bases; unmatched bases: 7. The study's findings and limits: Of the contracting clones, CD4+ ones lay mainly in CM and EM, and CD8+ ones in EMRA. A second wave expanding day 15 to 37 was CD4+-biased; contracting clones were balanced.

Via MiXCR, TCRdb re-called the 5' RACE reads, giving one row per CDR3 protein. This table has some 120,000 distinct CDR3 sequences, 15% to 20% appearing once. In this sample, this clonotype turned up a few times. Its antigen is still unknown. The source material was PBMCs or a T cell subset sorted from them (not recorded which). This chain links TRBV7-9 with TRBJ2-7; TRBD2 matches at 12 bases. This TCR derives from an adult woman who had mild COVID-19 (a few samples of this study predate the infection). Cell type and time point are not known. CDR3 amino acids: CASSPQTSGRHEQYF. As DNA, the CDR3 is TGTGCCAGCAGCCCACAGACTAGCGGGAGACACGAGCAGTACTTC.